Below, 30 T cell receptor beta chains from the same sample are listed, as sequenced in a study of OX40 agonist ivuxolimab in advanced cancers. Libraries were prepared through the immunoSEQ multiplex PCR assay. TCRdb obtained this table from immuneACCESS and retained in-frame rearrangements with V and J assigned. These tables miss some clones; where compared with another copy, unresolved V genes account for less than half of the shortfall, and the remainder is unexplained. Across this sample there are around 72,000 clones, with 85% to 90% seen only once. The ten largest make up roughly an eighth of the sample. Specimen: CD4+ or CD8+ T cells sorted from blood, collected in a trial of the OX40 agonist ivuxolimab. The receptors shown here come from an adult with an advanced solid tumor such as melanoma, head and neck, liver or kidney cancer.

This clone showed up just a few times. This sequence joins TRBV5-1 and TRBJ2-3, with D unclear. The V gene's germline CDR1 is SGHRS and CDR2 YFSETQ. The CDR3 has 11 residues. V lost 4 bases to trimming and J lost 2 bases, with 2 bases between them. The CDR3 DNA sequence: TGCGCCAGCAGCATCACAGATACGCAGTATTTT. Protein: CASSITDTQYF.

CDR3 nucleotides: TGTGCCAGCAGTGTTGAGGGGACAGGGGGTCAAGAGCAGTACTTC. It is translated as CASSVEGTGGQEQYF. The V and J genes are TRBV6-1 and TRBJ2-7; 11 bases align to TRBD1. J lost 7 bases, V lost 4 bases, and 9 bases had no gene match. The CDR3 is 15 amino acids. From germline, CDR1 is MNHNS and CDR2 SASEGT.

The V gene is TRBV18, the J gene TRBJ2-3; weak D call: TRBD2 (6 bases). Germline lookup yields CDR1 KGHSH and CDR2 LQKENI. The V and J ends lost 5 bases and 14 bases respectively, with 17 bases between them. The CDR3 is made up of 12 amino acids. This CDR3 is CASSSRDSSLYF. The CDR3, as DNA: TGTGCCAGCTCATCAAGGGACTCTTCCCTGTATTTT.

The count of this clone is one. The J gene is TRBJ2-2, the V gene TRBV5-1; 7 nucleotides match TRBD1. The germline CDR1 and CDR2 sequences are SGHRS and YFSETQ. This CDR3 has 16 amino acids. J lost 0 bases, V lost 5 bases, and 7 bases had no gene match. The CDR3 reads CASRSTGTANTGELFF. CDR3 sequence (DNA): TGCGCCAGCAGGTCAACCGGGACAGCGAACACCGGGGAGCTGTTTTTT.

The CDR3 nucleotides read TGTGCCAGCAGTGCGAGGGGACTCACCCTCCACTTT. Translated, it gives CASSARGLTLHF. The V call is TRBV2, the J call TRBJ1-6; a weak D match, TRBD1 (5 bases). Trimming shortened V by 4 bases and J by 14 bases, and 12 bases separated the two germline ends. The CDR3 is 12 residues long. CDR1 and CDR2 (germline): SNHLY, FYNNEI.

The chain uses TRBV7-2 and TRBJ1-5; 9 bases are a match to TRBD1. The CDR3 is made up of 14 amino acids. Losses at the gene ends were 6 bases for V and 7 bases for J; bases not matched to a gene: 7. Germline V gene sequence: CDR1 SGHTA, CDR2 FQGNSA. The CDR3 nucleotides are TGTGCCAGCAGTTCTACAGGGGGCAGACAGCCCCAGCATTTT. It is translated as CASSSTGGRQPQHF.

The chain is built from TRBV28 and TRBJ1-5; TRBD1 matches at 7 bases. Per germline, CDR1 MDHEN and CDR2 SYDVKM. The CDR3 is 12 amino acids. CDR3 nucleotides: TGTGCTACAGGGGCCATGGATCAGCCCCAGCATTTT. Encoded protein: CATGAMDQPQHF.

This chain links TRBV15 with TRBJ1-4, with D possibly being TRBD1 (5 bases). The CDR3 consists of 13 residues. Germline lookup yields CDR1 LNHNV and CDR2 YYDKDF (reference sequence). Trimming took 7 bases from V and 4 from J, leaving 10 bases between them. CDR3 nucleotides: TGTGCCACCAACCGACAGAGTAATGAAAAACTGTTTTTT. Its protein product is CATNRQSNEKLFF.

In nucleotides, the CDR3 is TGTGCCATCAGTGAAATGGGGACCGGGACAGGGGGTACTGAAGCTTTCTTT. This sequence encodes CAISEMGTGTGGTEAFF. The chain combines TRBV10-3 with TRBJ1-1; TRBD1 matches at 11 bases. V lost 3 bases and J lost 5; bases outside the gene matches: 11. The CDR3 runs 17 residues. Germline CDR1 ENHRY, CDR2 SYGVKD.

This clone was seen more than once but under ten times. The chain combines TRBV29-1 with TRBJ2-7; D gene uncertain. Germline values: CDR1 SQVTM, CDR2 ANQGSEA. This CDR3 spans 12 amino acids. The CDR3 region has the DNA TGCGCCATTATAGGGTCCTCGTACGAGCAGTACTTC. Translated, it gives CAIIGSSYEQYF.

The V call is TRBV6-1, the J call TRBJ2-7; D could derive from TRBD1 or TRBD2 (5 bases each). The germline CDR1 and CDR2 sequences are MNHNS and SASEGT. The CDR3 covers 13 residues. V dropped 10 bases and J dropped 2 bases, with 15 bases sitting between them. Here the CDR3 reads CAIDRDRTYEQYF. The CDR3 coding sequence is TGTGCCATCGACCGGGACCGCACCTACGAGCAGTACTTC.

This rearrangement joins TRBV5-8 to TRBJ2-7, with D unresolved. The CDR3 totals 12 residues. Looked up from germline, CDR1 is SGHTS and CDR2 is YDEGEE. Trimming took off 2 bases at V and 4 bases at J, with 7 bases between the two ends. CDR3 bases: TGTGCCAGCAGCTTAATCCGTTACGAGCAGTACTTC. It yields the protein CASSLIRYEQYF. The whole variable domain, remainder taken from reference TRBV5-8 and TRBJ2-7, is EAGVTQSPTHLIKTRGQQATLRCSPISGHTSVYWYQQALGLGLQFLLWYDEGEERNRGNFPPRFSGRQFPNYSSELNVNALELEDSALYLCASSLIRYEQYFGPGTRLTVT.

The V call is TRBV2, the J call TRBJ1-2, with TRBD1 matching 10 bases. V gave up 5 bases and J gave up 8 bases; unmatched junction bases: 17. Germline V lookup: CDR1 SNHLY, CDR2 FYNNEI. CDR3 length: 17 residues. The CDR3 region has the DNA TGTGCCAGCAGTCCACGTCCCCGGGACAGGGGTCTTGAAGGCTACACCTTC. Protein: CASSPRPRDRGLEGYTF.

This clone was counted once. The chain employs TRBV18 and TRBJ1-6, with TRBD1 identical over 7 bases. CDR1 is KGHSH, CDR2 LQKENI, per germline. CDR3 length: 16 amino acids. Trimming removed 0 bases from V and 7 bases from J; junction bases left unmatched: 6. CDR3 DNA sequence: TGTGCCAGCTCACCACCTGGGGGACAGCCCAATTCACCCCTCCACTTT. Translating gives CASSPPGGQPNSPLHF.

V is TRBV28 and J is TRBJ2-1; 9 positions agree with TRBD1. The V segment lost 6 bases and the J segment 6 bases; nucleotides outside the gene matches: 9. The CDR3 runs to 15 residues. Germline-derived CDR1 and CDR2 are MDHEN and SYDVKM. CDR3 protein: CASSPAGTGTNEQFF. The CDR3 region has the DNA TGTGCCAGCAGCCCGGCCGGGACAGGGACCAATGAGCAGTTCTTC.

This sequence joins TRBV6-1 and TRBJ1-3; D is possibly TRBD1 (5 bases). The CDR3 covers 15 residues. The germline V gene encodes CDR1 MNHNS and CDR2 SASEGT. Deletions cut 2 bases from V and 0 bases from J, with 8 bases between. CDR3 bases: TGTGCCAGCAGTGAATGGGGCAGCTCTGGAAACACCATATATTTT. As protein: CASSEWGSSGNTIYF.

This chain links TRBV6-5 with TRBJ1-5, with D unclear. Germline V gene sequence: CDR1 MNHEY, CDR2 SVGAGI. The CDR3 sequence is 16 residues long. Trimming stripped 4 bases from V and 7 bases from J, with 20 bases between. The CDR3 DNA follows: TGTGCCAGCAGTTTACGCTCCGGGCAGGTCGAGCAGCCCCAGCATTTT. Protein sequence: CASSLRSGQVEQPQHF.

This clone was observed a single time. The CDR3: CASSDRASEQFF. The CDR3 region has the DNA TGTGCCAGCAGCGACCGGGCTTCTGAGCAGTTCTTC. This chain links TRBV11-2 with TRBJ2-1, with no clear D. The length of the CDR3 is 12 residues. The germline V and J ends were trimmed by 5 bases and 9 bases, with 11 bases remaining between them. Germline CDR1 is SGHAT and CDR2 is FQNNGV.

The chain joins TRBV19 to TRBJ2-7; the D gene is possibly TRBD2 (6 bases). From germline, CDR1 is LNHDA and CDR2 SQIVND (reference sequence). V lost 5 bases, J lost 2 bases, and 13 bases lay in between. The CDR3 consists of 14 residues. CDR3 DNA sequence: TGTGCCAGTAGTGGGGGGTCTCCCCCCTACGAGCAGTACTTC. Its protein product is CASSGGSPPYEQYF.

The J gene is TRBJ2-3, the V gene TRBV18; a weak D match, TRBD2 (5 bases). The CDR3 sequence is 15 residues long. Trimming removed 3 bases at V and 2 bases at J, with 12 bases between. Per germline, CDR1 KGHSH and CDR2 LQKENI. CDR3 sequence: CASSPGLPLTDTQYF. CDR3 nucleotide sequence: TGTGCCAGCTCACCTGGACTCCCGCTCACAGATACGCAGTATTTT.

The chain joins TRBV28 to TRBJ2-7, with D hard to call. The germline V gene has CDR1 MDHEN and CDR2 SYDVKM. This CDR3 has 11 residues. V was clipped by 6 bases and J by 3 bases, with 6 bases between them. The CDR3 loop reads CASSRIYEQYF. CDR3 bases: TGTGCCAGCAGCCGGATCTACGAGCAGTACTTC.

The chain employs TRBV5-4 and TRBJ1-1; maybe TRBD1 (6 bases). The germline CDR1 and CDR2 sequences are SGHNT and YYREEE (reference sequence). The CDR3 totals 13 residues. Trimming pared 4 bases from V and 8 bases from J, leaving 15 bases between. The CDR3 protein is CASSIQQGPEAFF. CDR3 bases: TGTGCCAGCAGCATACAACAGGGACCCGAAGCTTTCTTT.

The V and J genes are TRBV7-6 and TRBJ2-3, with D possibly TRBD1 on 6 matching bases. Germline V gene data show CDR1 as SGHVS and CDR2 as FNYEAQ. Trimming stripped 3 bases from V and 2 bases from J, with 12 bases between. There are 15 residues in the CDR3. In DNA form, the CDR3 reads TGTGCCAGCAGCTTCCGGGACACCACCACAGATACGCAGTATTTT. This gives the protein CASSFRDTTTDTQYF.

The table lists this clone with a count of one. The rearrangement uses TRBV19 and TRBJ2-7; 8 bases line up with TRBD1. The CDR3 covers 15 residues. Germline CDR1 and CDR2: LNHDA and SQIVND (reference sequence). Trimming cost V 0 bases and J 4 bases; bases outside gene matches: 5. This CDR3 is CASSIDRGRGYEQYF. CDR3 DNA sequence: TGTGCCAGTAGTATAGACAGGGGGCGCGGATACGAGCAGTACTTC.

This chain links TRBV5-6 with TRBJ1-2; no definite D call. The CDR3 loop spans 12 amino acids. Trimming took off 1 base at V and 3 bases at J, with 4 bases between the two ends. In germline, CDR1 is SGHDT, CDR2 YYEEEE. The CDR3 coding sequence is TGTGCCAGCAGCTTGAGGGACTATGGCTACACCTTC. This translates into CASSLRDYGYTF.

The J gene is TRBJ2-5, the V gene TRBV18; possible D gene TRBD2, 7 bases. The V gene's germline CDR1 is KGHSH and CDR2 LQKENI. Trimming pared 0 bases from V and 5 bases from J, leaving 19 bases between. CDR3 size: 17 residues. Here the CDR3 DNA reads TGTGCCAGCTCACCACCGATCTCCATGGCGGGGGCGGAGACCCAGTACTTC. Its translation: CASSPPISMAGAETQYF.

The J gene is TRBJ2-3, the V gene TRBV12-5, with D perhaps assigned TRBD1 or TRBD2 (5 bases each). The CDR3 consists of 15 residues. Germline CDR1 is LGHNT and CDR2 is FRNRAP. Between the trimmed V and J ends, which lost 1 base and 5 bases, there was a span of 13 bases. The DNA of the CDR3 is TGTGCTAGTGGTTTGGGCGTTGGGGGAGTAGATACGCAGTATTTT. It encodes CASGLGVGGVDTQYF. Together with reference TRBV12-5 and TRBJ2-3, the CDR3 gives the full variable domain: DARVTQTPRHKVTEMGQEVTMRCQPILGHNTVFWYRQTMMQGLELLAYFRNRAPLDDSGMPKDRFSAEMPDATLATLKIQPSEPRDSAVYFCASGLGVGGVDTQYFGPGTRLTVL.

This clone was recorded many times. This rearrangement joins TRBV29-1 to TRBJ1-2; D remains unclear. V was pared by 0 bases and J by 6 bases, with 11 bases between. The CDR3 spans 13 residues. Germline values: CDR1 SQVTM, CDR2 ANQGSEA. The CDR3 region has the DNA TGCAGCGTTGAAGATGAAATAGGCGATGGCTACACCTTC. It specifies CSVEDEIGDGYTF. Full variable domain (rest looked up from reference TRBV29-1 and TRBJ1-2): SAVISQKPSRDICQRGTSLTIQCQVDSQVTMMFWYRQQPGQSLTLIATANQGSEATYESGFVIDKFPISRPNLTFSTLTVSNMSPEDSSIYLCSVEDEIGDGYTFGSGTRLTVV.

Regarding this clone: At one end the junction does not follow the germline gene, possibly because of a read error. Different DNA sequences within this sample yield the same CDR3. V gene TRBV11-2 combines with J gene TRBJ1-1; the D gene is possibly TRBD1 (5 bases). The germline V gene has CDR1 SGHAT and CDR2 FQNNGV. CDR3 length: 15 residues. The CDR3 nucleotides read TGTGCCAGCAGCTTCACCGGGACTCTGAACACTGAGGCTTTCTTT. It specifies CASSFTGTLNTEAFF.

J is TRBJ1-5 and V is TRBV25-1, with TRBD1 as a possible D gene (6 bases). The CDR3 has 14 amino acids. The V end was cut by 8 bases, the J end by 4 bases, with 15 bases between. Germline V gene data show CDR1 as MGHDK and CDR2 as SYGVNS. As DNA, the CDR3 is TGTGCCAGCGGGGGGACACAACCTAATCAGCCCCAGCATTTT. Encoded protein: CASGGTQPNQPQHF.